This T cell receptor (beta chain) was identified during a study of blood T cells in healthy people across ages. In the study overall: About one barcoded beta molecule per two T cells was the capture yield of template switching. Study-level results: Compared with aged donors, long-lived donors showed fewer expanded clones, suggesting selection.

This clonotype was detected a few times. Its antigen is unidentified. Roughly 10 milliliters was the volume of peripheral blood drawn from each donor. Isolation per sample recovered at least 7 million PBMCs. Germline values: CDR1 LGHDT, CDR2 YNNKEL (reference sequence). Deletions cut 3 bases from V and 8 bases from J, with 7 bases between. The CDR3 is made up of 12 amino acids. PCR was performed a second time for about 6 to 12 cycles using a sample-barcoded 5' primer and a J-beta primer mix. TCRdb reprocessed the 5' RACE reads with MiXCR, giving one entry per CDR3 protein. The sample gives over 950,000 distinct CDR3 sequences, about 51% of which show up once; about a fifth is in the top ten.

The sequence was obtained from a woman in her sixties in good health. Material for sequencing was blood. The rearrangement links TRBV3-1 to TRBJ1-4, with D uncertain. CDR3 DNA sequence: TGTGCCAGCAGCCAGTACAACGAAAAACTGTTTTTT. Its protein is CASSQYNEKLFF.